This entry concerns a single T cell receptor (beta chain). The antigen remains undetermined. Naive CD8 cells, CD45RO-negative and positively selected for CCR7, excluded terminally differentiated effector memory CD45RA+ cells. The sample is drawn from a study of shared clonotypes between healthy human individuals. There are 15 residues in the CDR3. Germline V CDR1 and CDR2: WNHNN, SYGVQD (reference sequence). V was pared by 2 bases and J by 4 bases, with 6 bases of the junction left unmatched. Data came from immunoSEQ multiplex PCR; TCRdb stores just in-frame clones and leaves some out. The data contain about 2 million clones, about 95% of them singletons. Study findings and constraints: On the whole, naive subsets had larger estimated richness than memory subsets had.

The specimen sequenced was naive CD8+ T cells sorted from blood. V usage is TRBV10-1 and J usage is TRBJ2-7; 9 bases are a match to TRBD1. The sequence came from a man aged 18 to 35 in good health. The CDR3 DNA reads as TGCGCCAGCAGTGAGGCGGGACAGGGATTGTACGAGCAGTACTTC. It yields the protein CASSEAGQGLYEQYF.